Following are 26 T cell receptor beta chains from one sample sequenced in a study of blood T cell repertoires in COVID-19. Method: immunoSEQ multiplex PCR; TCRdb's copy keeps in-frame clones and lacks some. The data hold around 250,000 clones, with 82% observed a single time. The sequencing sample was made of PBMCs or T cells enriched from blood (not recorded which). These receptor sequences come from a man aged 35 to 55 who had recovered from COVID-19.

This clone was recorded once. The chain links TRBV4-1 to TRBJ2-1; 7 nucleotides line up with TRBD2. This CDR3 is built from 18 residues. V dropped 0 bases and J dropped 2; count of bases not matched to a gene: 10. The V gene's germline CDR1 is MGHRA and CDR2 YSYEKL. The CDR3 DNA is TGCGCCAGCAGCCAAGATTTCGGCCTAGCGGTTCCCTACAATGAGCAGTTCTTC. It yields the protein CASSQDFGLAVPYNEQFF.

The gene calls are TRBV7-2 and TRBJ2-2, with D perhaps matching TRBD1 (5 bases). This CDR3 is built from 14 residues. V shed 4 bases and J shed 1 base, with 7 bases lying between them. Germline V gives CDR1 SGHTA, CDR2 FQGNSA. The CDR3 protein is CASSWQGNTGELFF. The CDR3 coding sequence is TGTGCCAGCAGCTGGCAGGGGAACACCGGGGAGCTGTTTTTT.

The V call is TRBV4-2, the J call TRBJ1-4; 8 bases fit TRBD1. Germline assignment: CDR1 LGHNA and CDR2 YNFKEQ. Trimming took 0 bases from V and 8 from J; bases not matched to a gene: 5. CDR3 size: 15 residues. CDR3 nucleotides: TGTGCCAGCAGCCAAGATACTCGGACAGGGGAAAAACTGTTTTTT. This codes for CASSQDTRTGEKLFF.

The chain recombines TRBV19 with TRBJ2-7; TRBD2 agrees at 13 bases. Germline trimming cut 4 bases from V and 2 bases from J; bases unmatched to any gene: 8. Germline V gene sequence: CDR1 LNHDA, CDR2 SQIVND (reference sequence). CDR3 length equals 17 residues. In DNA form, the CDR3 reads TGTGCCAGTAGTACCAGGACTAGCGGGAGTTACGCCTACGAGCAGTACTTC. Translating gives CASSTRTSGSYAYEQYF.

V usage is TRBV10-3 and J usage is TRBJ1-6, with 8 positions matching TRBD1. The CDR3 runs to 14 residues. Germline V lookup: CDR1 ENHRY, CDR2 SYGVKD. The ends lost 6 bases at V and 9 bases at J; junction bases unmatched: 7. This CDR3 reads CAISPDRDSSPLHF. The DNA for the CDR3 is TGTGCCATCAGCCCGGACAGGGACAGTTCACCCCTCCACTTT.

The J gene is TRBJ2-5, the V gene TRBV3-1 (or the pseudogene TRBV3-2); 8 bases line up with TRBD1. The CDR3 runs to 16 residues. Germline CDR1 reads LGHDT; CDR2 reads YNNKEL (reference sequence). V lost 4 bases to trimming and J lost 2 bases; unmatched junction nucleotides: 9. In DNA, the CDR3 is TGTGCCAGCAGCCCACAATGGACAGGGAGGCAAGAGACCCAGTACTTC. It yields the protein CASSPQWTGRQETQYF.

This clone showed up just once. This rearrangement joins TRBV9 to TRBJ2-1; TRBD2 aligns across 9 bases. With 0 bases clipped from V and 7 bases from J, the junction kept 8 bases outside the gene matches. The germline CDR1 and CDR2 sequences are SGDLS and YYNGEE. The CDR3 covers 16 residues. CDR3 in DNA: TGTGCCAGCAGCGTAGCGGGTAGCGGGAGTAGGAATGAGCAGTTCTTC. Translation gives CASSVAGSGSRNEQFF. Based on the CDR3 plus reference TRBV9 and TRBJ2-1, the full variable domain is DSGVTQTPKHLITATGQRVTLRCSPRSGDLSVYWYQQSLDQGLQFLIQYYNGEERAKGNILERFSAQQFPDLHSELNLSSLELGDSALYFCASSVAGSGSRNEQFFGPGTRLTVL.

This rearrangement joins TRBV4-2 to TRBJ1-2; D perhaps matches TRBD1 (6 bases). V was shortened by 1 base and J by 4 bases, with 25 bases between the two germline ends. Germline lookup yields CDR1 LGHNA and CDR2 YNFKEQ. The CDR3 spans 19 residues. DNA of the CDR3: TGTGCCAGCAGCCAAGGGAAGGGCAGGGGAGATGCTGGAGGCTATGGCTACACCTTC. Protein sequence: CASSQGKGRGDAGGYGYTF.

This sequence joins TRBV4-2 and TRBJ1-2, with 10 bases that match TRBD1. V lost 4 bases and J lost 6; bases outside the gene matches: 14. CDR1 and CDR2 from the germline V gene are LGHNA and YNFKEQ. The CDR3 totals 17 residues. CDR3 DNA sequence: TGTGCCAGCAGCCGAGATAATCTTAGGGGACAGGGGCATGGCTACACCTTC. Translated: CASSRDNLRGQGHGYTF.

The rearrangement links TRBV18 to TRBJ2-6; D not resolved. V lost 6 bases and J 2 bases, leaving 8 bases between the germline ends. This CDR3 has 14 residues. Germline lookup yields CDR1 KGHSH and CDR2 LQKENI. The chain's CDR3 is CASSKQPGANVLTF. The DNA for the CDR3 is TGTGCCAGCTCGAAACAACCTGGGGCCAACGTCCTGACTTTC.

V usage is TRBV5-1 and J usage is TRBJ1-1; TRBD1 agrees at 8 bases. There are 15 residues in the CDR3. J gave up 5 bases and V 3 bases, and 9 bases lay outside the gene matches. Germline-derived CDR1 and CDR2 are SGHRS and YFSETQ. The CDR3 region is CASSYRTGWMTEAFF. CDR3 DNA: TGCGCCAGCAGCTACCGGACAGGGTGGATGACTGAAGCTTTCTTT. The full variable domain, with the rest looked up from reference TRBV5-1 and TRBJ1-1, is KAGVTQTPRYLIKTRGQQVTLSCSPISGHRSVSWYQQTPGQGLQFLFEYFSETQRNKGNFPGRFSGRQFSNSRSEMNVSTLELGDSALYLCASSYRTGWMTEAFFGQGTRLTVV.

This clone was recorded once. The rearrangement links TRBV18 to TRBJ1-1, with 7 bases that match TRBD1. V trimming: 6 bases; J trimming: 5 bases; junction bases outside the gene matches: 6. CDR3 size: 13 residues. Germline CDR1 KGHSH, CDR2 LQKENI. CDR3 residues: CASSQGTATEAFF. For the CDR3, the DNA is TGTGCCAGCTCCCAAGGGACAGCAACTGAAGCTTTCTTT.

V and J are TRBV5-1 and TRBJ2-7; D possibly corresponds to TRBD2 (6 bases). The CDR3 is 14 amino acids. The germline CDR1 and CDR2 sequences are SGHRS and YFSETQ. The V end lost 4 bases, the J end lost 7 bases, and 18 bases lay between the germline ends. This CDR3 is CASSTGTFLKEQYF. As DNA, the CDR3 is TGCGCCAGCAGCACGGGGACTTTCCTGAAGGAGCAGTACTTC.

This sequence joins TRBV28 and TRBJ1-1; D may be TRBD1 (5 bases). The length of the CDR3 is 15 residues. The germline gives CDR1 MDHEN, CDR2 SYDVKM. V was clipped by 6 bases and J by 4 bases, with 18 bases between them. CDR3 amino acids: CASSSFWRGATEAFF. As DNA, the CDR3 is TGTGCCAGCAGCTCCTTCTGGAGGGGCGCCACTGAAGCTTTCTTT.

In this sample, this clone turned up once. The chain recombines TRBV30 with TRBJ1-1; D call uncertain. Trimming took 2 bases from V and 5 from J, leaving 18 bases between them. This CDR3 is 15 amino acids long. Germline V gene sequence: CDR1 GTSNPN, CDR2 SVGIG (reference sequence). The CDR3 DNA reads TGTGCCTGGAGTAATTCCGGGGTCCAAGTAACTGAAGCTTTCTTT. The encoded protein is CAWSNSGVQVTEAFF.

V is TRBV12-5 and J is TRBJ1-5; 8 bases align to TRBD1. Germline V gene data show CDR1 as LGHNT and CDR2 as FRNRAP. Trimming took 7 bases from V and 3 from J; bases not matched to a gene: 11. This CDR3 contains 16 residues. DNA of the CDR3: TGTGCTAGTGCCTCCCCCGGGACAGGCCACAATCAGCCCCAGCATTTT. Translation: CASASPGTGHNQPQHF.

This chain connects TRBV7-3 to TRBJ1-2; D is unresolved. Germline CDR1 and CDR2: SGHTA and FQGTGA. The V end was cut by 2 bases, the J end by 6 bases, with 10 bases between. The CDR3 loop spans 13 amino acids. The CDR3 DNA reads as TGTGCCAGCAGCTTAGGTGTGGAGGATGGCTACACCTTC. Protein product: CASSLGVEDGYTF. Full variable domain (missing parts from reference TRBV7-3 and TRBJ1-2): GAGVSQTPSNKVTEKGKYVELRCDPISGHTALYWYRQSLGQGPEFLIYFQGTGAADDSGLPNDRFFAVRPEGSVSTLKIQRTERGDSAVYLCASSLGVEDGYTFGSGTRLTVV.

This clone occurred a few times. The rearrangement uses TRBV2 and TRBJ2-3, with 7 bases aligning to TRBD2. The J segment lost 2 bases and the V segment lost 5 bases, leaving 7 bases of the junction unmatched. Germline V lookup: CDR1 SNHLY, CDR2 FYNNEI. The length of the CDR3 is 15 residues. CDR3 loop: CASSPRRGITDTQYF. The CDR3 nucleotides read TGTGCCAGCAGTCCCAGGCGGGGGATCACAGATACGCAGTATTTT.

The chain couples TRBV7-9 to TRBJ1-2; D is unresolved. Germline-derived CDR1 and CDR2 are SEHNR and FQNEAQ (reference sequence). The CDR3 consists of 11 residues. V was clipped by 1 base and J by 8 bases, with 5 bases between them. The CDR3 loop is CASSLVYGYTF. The CDR3 coding sequence is TGTGCCAGCAGCTTAGTCTACGGCTACACCTTC. Drawing the rest from reference TRBV7-9 and TRBJ1-2, the complete variable domain is DTGVSQNPRHKITKRGQNVTFRCDPISEHNRLYWYRQTLGQGPEFLTYFQNEAQLEKSRLLSDRFSAERPKGSFSTLEIQRTEQGDSAMYLCASSLVYGYTFGSGTRLTVV.

The chain combines TRBV30 with TRBJ1-3; D unclear. The CDR3 has 11 amino acids. Germline-derived CDR1 and CDR2 are GTSNPN and SVGIG (reference sequence). V lost 6 bases to trimming and J lost 2 bases, with 5 bases between them. In DNA, the CDR3 is TGTGCCTGCTCCCCTGGAAACACCATATATTTT. Translating gives CACSPGNTIYF.

This clone has a count of ten or more. V gene TRBV5-1 combines with J gene TRBJ2-3; 7 bases are a match to TRBD1. CDR3 length: 15 residues. The germline CDR1 and CDR2 sequences are SGHRS and YFSETQ. The V and J ends lost 3 bases and 3 bases, in that order; junction bases with no gene match: 7. CDR3 coding DNA: TGCGCCAGCAGCTCGAACAGGGGAACGACAGATACGCAGTATTTT. It specifies CASSSNRGTTDTQYF.

The V and J genes are TRBV10-1 and TRBJ2-7; no clear D gene. The CDR3 loop spans 11 amino acids. Germline loops: CDR1 WNHNN, CDR2 SYGVQD (reference sequence). Trimming shortened V by 3 bases and J by 4 bases, and 4 bases separated the two germline ends. CDR3 in amino acids: CASSDGYEQYF. The CDR3 bases are TGCGCCAGCAGTGACGGGTACGAGCAGTACTTC.

This chain connects TRBV9 to TRBJ2-7; D unclear. The V gene lost 3 bases and the J gene lost 1 base, with 8 bases spanning the gap. The CDR3 covers 13 residues. The germline CDR1 and CDR2 sequences are SGDLS and YYNGEE. The CDR3 DNA is TGTGCCAGCAGCGCCCGGAGTTCCTACGAGCAGTACTTC. It is translated as CASSARSSYEQYF.

This sequence joins TRBV6-6 and TRBJ1-2, with D possibly being TRBD1 (6 bases). Looked up from germline, CDR1 is MNHNY and CDR2 is SVGAGI (reference sequence). The CDR3 has 13 amino acids. Trimming took 2 bases from V and 7 from J, leaving 11 bases between them. The CDR3 here is CASSYVGAGGYTF. As DNA, the CDR3 is TGTGCCAGCAGTTACGTGGGGGCAGGTGGCTACACCTTC.

This chain uses TRBV10-3 with TRBJ2-2; D remains ambiguous. This CDR3 contains 14 residues. V was clipped by 3 bases and J by 3 bases, with 8 bases between them. The germline V gene encodes CDR1 ENHRY and CDR2 SYGVKD. CDR3 coding DNA: TGTGCCATCAGTGATAACAGCTACACCGGGGAGCTGTTTTTT. Translated, it gives CAISDNSYTGELFF.

Comment on this clone: Its ends do not fully match the called genes, so a read error is possible. V usage is TRBV5-1 and J usage is TRBJ2-7; TRBD1 might be the D (6 bases). CDR1 and CDR2 from the germline V gene are SGHRS and YFSETQ. The CDR3 is 14 amino acids. The chain's CDR3 is CASSLFQGLNEQYF. The CDR3 nucleotides are TGCGCCAGCAGCTTGTTTCAGGGGCTCAACGAGCAGTACTTT.